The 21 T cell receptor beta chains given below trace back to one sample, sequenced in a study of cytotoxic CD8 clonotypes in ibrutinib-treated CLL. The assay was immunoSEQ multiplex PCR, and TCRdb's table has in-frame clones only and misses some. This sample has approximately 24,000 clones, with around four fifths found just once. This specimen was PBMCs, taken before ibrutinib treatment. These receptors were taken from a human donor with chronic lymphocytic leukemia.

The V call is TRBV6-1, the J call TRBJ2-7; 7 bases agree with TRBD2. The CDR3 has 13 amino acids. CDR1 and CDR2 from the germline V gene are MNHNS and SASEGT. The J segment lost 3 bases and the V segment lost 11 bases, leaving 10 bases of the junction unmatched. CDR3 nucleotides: TGTGCCGCGGGAGAGCACCCGATCTACGAGCAGTACTTC. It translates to CAAGEHPIYEQYF.

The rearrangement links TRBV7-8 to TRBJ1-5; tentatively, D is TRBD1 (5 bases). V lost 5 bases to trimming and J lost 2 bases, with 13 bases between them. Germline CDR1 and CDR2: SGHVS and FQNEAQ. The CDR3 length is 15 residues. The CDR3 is CASSREGLGNQPQHF. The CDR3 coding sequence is TGTGCCAGCAGCCGCGAGGGGCTTGGCAATCAGCCCCAGCATTTT.

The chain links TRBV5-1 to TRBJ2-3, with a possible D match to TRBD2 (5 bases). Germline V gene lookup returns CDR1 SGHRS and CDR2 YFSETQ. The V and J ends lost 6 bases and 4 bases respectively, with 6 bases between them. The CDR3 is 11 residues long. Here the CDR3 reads CASKRADTQYF. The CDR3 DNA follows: TGCGCCAGCAAGAGGGCAGATACGCAGTATTTT.

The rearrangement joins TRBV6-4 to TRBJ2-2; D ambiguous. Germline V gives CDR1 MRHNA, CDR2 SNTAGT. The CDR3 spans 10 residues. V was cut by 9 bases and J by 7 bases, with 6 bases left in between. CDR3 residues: CASTGGELFF. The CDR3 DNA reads TGTGCCAGTACTGGCGGGGAGCTGTTTTTT.

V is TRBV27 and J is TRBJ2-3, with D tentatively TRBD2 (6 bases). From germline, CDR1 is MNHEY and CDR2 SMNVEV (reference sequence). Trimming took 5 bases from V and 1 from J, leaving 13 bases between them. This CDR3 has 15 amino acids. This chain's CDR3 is CASSLSGTGTDTQYF. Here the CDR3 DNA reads TGTGCCAGCAGTCTCTCCGGGACTGGCACAGATACGCAGTATTTT.

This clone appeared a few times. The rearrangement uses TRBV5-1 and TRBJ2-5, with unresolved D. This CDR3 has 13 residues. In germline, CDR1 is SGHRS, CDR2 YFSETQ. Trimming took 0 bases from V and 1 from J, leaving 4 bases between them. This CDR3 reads CASSLDTQETQYF. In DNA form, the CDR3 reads TGCGCCAGCAGCTTGGACACCCAAGAGACCCAGTACTTC.

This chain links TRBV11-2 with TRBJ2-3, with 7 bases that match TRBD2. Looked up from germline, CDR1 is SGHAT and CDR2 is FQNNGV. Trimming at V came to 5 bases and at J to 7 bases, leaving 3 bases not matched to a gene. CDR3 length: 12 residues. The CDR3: CASSRTSNTQYF. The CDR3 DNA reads TGTGCCAGCAGCCGGACTAGTAATACGCAGTATTTT.

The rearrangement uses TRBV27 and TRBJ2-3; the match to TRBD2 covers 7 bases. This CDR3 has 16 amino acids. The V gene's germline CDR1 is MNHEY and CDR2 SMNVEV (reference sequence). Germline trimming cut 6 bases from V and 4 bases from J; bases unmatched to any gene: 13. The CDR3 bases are TGTGCCAGCAGCCGGGGACTAACCCTCGGTGCAGATACGCAGTATTTT. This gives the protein CASSRGLTLGADTQYF.

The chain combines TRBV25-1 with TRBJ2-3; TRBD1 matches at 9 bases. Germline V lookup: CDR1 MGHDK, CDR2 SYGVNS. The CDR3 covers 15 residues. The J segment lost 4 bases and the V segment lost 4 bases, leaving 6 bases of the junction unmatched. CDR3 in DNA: TGTGCCAGCAGTGCTGGACAGGGGAGACCAGATACGCAGTATTTT. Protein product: CASSAGQGRPDTQYF.

CDR3 DNA sequence: TGTGCCAGCAGCTCCAGGGAGCTGGTGGAGACCCAGTACTTC. Translation: CASSSRELVETQYF. The J gene is TRBJ2-5, the V gene TRBV7-9; possibly TRBD1 or TRBD2 for D (5 bases each). This CDR3 is 14 amino acids long. V lost 4 bases and J lost 5, with 14 bases in between. Germline V gives CDR1 SEHNR, CDR2 FQNEAQ (reference sequence). The complete variable domain, with remaining parts taken from reference TRBV7-9 and TRBJ2-5, reads DTGVSQNPRHKITKRGQNVTFRCDPISEHNRLYWYRQTLGQGPEFLTYFQNEAQLEKSRLLSDRFSAERPKGSFSTLEIQRTEQGDSAMYLCASSSRELVETQYFGPGTRLLVL.

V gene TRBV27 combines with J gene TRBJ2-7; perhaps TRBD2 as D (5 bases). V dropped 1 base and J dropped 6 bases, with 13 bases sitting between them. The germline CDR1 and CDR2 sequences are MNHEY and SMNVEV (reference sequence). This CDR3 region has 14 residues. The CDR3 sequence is CASSLLQAVSEQYF. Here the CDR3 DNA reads TGTGCCAGCAGTTTATTGCAAGCGGTTAGCGAGCAGTACTTC.

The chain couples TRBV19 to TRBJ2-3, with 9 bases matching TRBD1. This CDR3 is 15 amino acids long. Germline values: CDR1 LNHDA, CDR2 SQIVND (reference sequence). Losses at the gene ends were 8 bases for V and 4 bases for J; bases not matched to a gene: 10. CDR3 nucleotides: TGTGCCAGTGGGGTGTTGGGGACAGGGTCAGATACGCAGTATTTT. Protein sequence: CASGVLGTGSDTQYF.

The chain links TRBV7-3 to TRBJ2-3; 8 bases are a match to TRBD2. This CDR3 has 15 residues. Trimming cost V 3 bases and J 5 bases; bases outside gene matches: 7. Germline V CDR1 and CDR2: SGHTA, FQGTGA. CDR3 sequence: CASSFSGGAKDTQYF. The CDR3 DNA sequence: TGTGCCAGCAGCTTTTCCGGGGGGGCGAAAGATACGCAGTATTTT.

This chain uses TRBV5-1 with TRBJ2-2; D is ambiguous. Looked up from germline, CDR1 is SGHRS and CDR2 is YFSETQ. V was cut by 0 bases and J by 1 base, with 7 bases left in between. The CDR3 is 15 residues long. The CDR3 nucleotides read TGCGCCAGCAGCTTGGGACACTTGAACACCGGGGAGCTGTTTTTT. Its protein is CASSLGHLNTGELFF.

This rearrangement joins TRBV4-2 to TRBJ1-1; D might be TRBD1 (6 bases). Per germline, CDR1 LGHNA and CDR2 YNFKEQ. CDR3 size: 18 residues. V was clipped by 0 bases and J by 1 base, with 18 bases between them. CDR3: CASSQDLQRGQSNTEAFF. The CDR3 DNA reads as TGTGCCAGCAGCCAAGATCTACAGCGAGGACAGTCGAACACTGAAGCTTTCTTT.

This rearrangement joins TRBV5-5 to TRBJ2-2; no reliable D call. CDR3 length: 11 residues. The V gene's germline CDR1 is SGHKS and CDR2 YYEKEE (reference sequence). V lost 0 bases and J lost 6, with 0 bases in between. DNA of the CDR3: TGTGCCAGCAGCTTGGCCGGGGAGCTGTTTTTT. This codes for CASSLAGELFF.

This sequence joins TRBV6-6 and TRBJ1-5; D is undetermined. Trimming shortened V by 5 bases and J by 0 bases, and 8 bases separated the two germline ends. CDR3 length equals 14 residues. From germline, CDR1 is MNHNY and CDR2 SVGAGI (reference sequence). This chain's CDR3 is CASSTMTSNQPQHF. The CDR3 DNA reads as TGTGCCAGCAGTACCATGACTAGCAATCAGCCCCAGCATTTT.

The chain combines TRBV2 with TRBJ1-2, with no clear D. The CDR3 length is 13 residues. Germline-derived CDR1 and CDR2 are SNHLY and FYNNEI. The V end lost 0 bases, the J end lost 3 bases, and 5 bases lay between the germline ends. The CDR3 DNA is TGTGCCAGCAGTGAAGCCCTAGACTATGGCTACACCTTC. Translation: CASSEALDYGYTF.

The CDR3 bases are TGTGCCAGCAGTGTACAGAACACCGGGGAGCTGTTTTTT. This codes for CASSVQNTGELFF. The V and J genes are TRBV2 and TRBJ2-2; D gene unclear. The V end was cut by 4 bases, the J end by 1 base, with 4 bases between. This CDR3 comprises 13 residues. Germline assignment: CDR1 SNHLY and CDR2 FYNNEI.

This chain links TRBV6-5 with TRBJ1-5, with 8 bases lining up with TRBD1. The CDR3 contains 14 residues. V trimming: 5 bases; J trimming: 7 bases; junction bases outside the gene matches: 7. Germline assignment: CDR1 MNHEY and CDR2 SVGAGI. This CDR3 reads CASSRQGSEQPQHF. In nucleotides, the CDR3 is TGTGCCAGCAGTAGACAGGGGTCGGAACAGCCCCAGCATTTT.

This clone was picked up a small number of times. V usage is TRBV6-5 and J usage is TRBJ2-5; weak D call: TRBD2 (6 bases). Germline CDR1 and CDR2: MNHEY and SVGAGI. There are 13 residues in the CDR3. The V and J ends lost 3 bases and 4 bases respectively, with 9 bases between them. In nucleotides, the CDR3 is TGTGCCAGCAGTTATCCGGGAGTAGAGACCCAGTACTTC. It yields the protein CASSYPGVETQYF.